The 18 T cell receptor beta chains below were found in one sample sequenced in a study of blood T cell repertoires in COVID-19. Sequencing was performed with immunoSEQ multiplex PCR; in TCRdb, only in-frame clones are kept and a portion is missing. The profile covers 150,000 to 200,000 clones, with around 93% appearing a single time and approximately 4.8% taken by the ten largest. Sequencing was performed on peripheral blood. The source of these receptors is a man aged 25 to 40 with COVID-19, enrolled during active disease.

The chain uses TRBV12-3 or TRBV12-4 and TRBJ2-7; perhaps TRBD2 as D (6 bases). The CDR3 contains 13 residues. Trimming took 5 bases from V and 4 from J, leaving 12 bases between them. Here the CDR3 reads CASSRREYYEQYF. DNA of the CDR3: TGTGCCAGCAGTCGGAGGGAGTATTACGAGCAGTACTTC.

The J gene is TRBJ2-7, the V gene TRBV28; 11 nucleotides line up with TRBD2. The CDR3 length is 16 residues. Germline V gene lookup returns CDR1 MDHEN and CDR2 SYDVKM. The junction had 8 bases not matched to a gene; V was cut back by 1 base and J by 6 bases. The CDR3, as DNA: TGTGCCAGCAGTTTATTGGCTAGCGGGAGGTCTGGCGAGCAGTACTTC. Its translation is CASSLLASGRSGEQYF.

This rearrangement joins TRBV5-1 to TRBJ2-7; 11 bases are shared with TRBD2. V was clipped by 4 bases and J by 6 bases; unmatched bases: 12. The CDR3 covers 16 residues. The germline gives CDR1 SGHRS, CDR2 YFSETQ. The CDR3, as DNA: TGCGCCAGCAGCCCCCCACTAGCGGGAGATCCCATCGAGCAGTACTTC. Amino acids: CASSPPLAGDPIEQYF.

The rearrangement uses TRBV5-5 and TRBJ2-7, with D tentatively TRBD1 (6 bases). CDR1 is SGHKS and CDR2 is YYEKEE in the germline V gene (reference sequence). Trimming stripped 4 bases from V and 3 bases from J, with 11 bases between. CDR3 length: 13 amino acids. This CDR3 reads CASSRRQDYEQYF. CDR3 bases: TGTGCCAGCAGCCGTAGACAGGACTACGAGCAGTACTTC.

The CDR3 reads CAIRGTGILTDTQYF. The CDR3 nucleotides read TGTGCCATCAGAGGGACAGGGATTTTGACAGATACGCAGTATTTT. The V gene is TRBV10-3, the J gene TRBJ2-3; 9 nucleotides match TRBD1. Germline V gene sequence: CDR1 ENHRY, CDR2 SYGVKD. J was trimmed by 3 bases and V by 6 bases; bases with no gene match: 7. This CDR3 is 15 amino acids long.

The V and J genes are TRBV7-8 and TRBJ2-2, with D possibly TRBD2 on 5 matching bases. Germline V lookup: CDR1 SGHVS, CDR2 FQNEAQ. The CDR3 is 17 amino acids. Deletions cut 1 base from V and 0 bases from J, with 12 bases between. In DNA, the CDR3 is TGTGCCAGCAGCTTAGGGGCTAGCCCTTCGAACACCGGGGAGCTGTTTTTT. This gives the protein CASSLGASPSNTGELFF. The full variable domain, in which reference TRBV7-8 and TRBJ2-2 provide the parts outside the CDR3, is GAGVSQSPRYKVAKRGQDVALRCDPISGHVSLFWYQQALGQGPEFLTYFQNEAQLDKSGLPSDRFFAERPEGSVSTLKIQRTQQEDSAVYLCASSLGASPSNTGELFFGEGSRLTVL.

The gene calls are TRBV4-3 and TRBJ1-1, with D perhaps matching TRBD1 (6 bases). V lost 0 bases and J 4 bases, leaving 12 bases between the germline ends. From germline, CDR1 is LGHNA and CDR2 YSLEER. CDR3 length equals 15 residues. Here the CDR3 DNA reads TGCGCCAGCAGCCAAGAGCAGCAGGGGAGCACTGAAGCTTTCTTT. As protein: CASSQEQQGSTEAFF.

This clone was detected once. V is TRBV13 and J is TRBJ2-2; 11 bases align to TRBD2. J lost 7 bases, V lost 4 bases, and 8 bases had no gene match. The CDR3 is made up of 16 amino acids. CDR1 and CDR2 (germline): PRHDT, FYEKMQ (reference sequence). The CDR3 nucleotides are TGTGCCAGCAGCTCGTTAGCGGGGGGGCGAGTCGGGGAGCTGTTTTTT. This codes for CASSSLAGGRVGELFF.

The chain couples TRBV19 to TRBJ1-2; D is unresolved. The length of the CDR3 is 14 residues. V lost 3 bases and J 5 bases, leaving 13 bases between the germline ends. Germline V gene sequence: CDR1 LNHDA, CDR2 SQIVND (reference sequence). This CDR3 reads CASSMELRLYGYTF. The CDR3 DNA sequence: TGTGCCAGTAGTATGGAGTTACGGTTGTATGGCTACACCTTC. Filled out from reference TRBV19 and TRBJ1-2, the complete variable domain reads DGGITQSPKYLFRKEGQNVTLSCEQNLNHDAMYWYRQDPGQGLRLIYYSQIVNDFQKGDIAEGYSVSREKKESFPLTVTSAQKNPTAFYLCASSMELRLYGYTFGSGTRLTVV.

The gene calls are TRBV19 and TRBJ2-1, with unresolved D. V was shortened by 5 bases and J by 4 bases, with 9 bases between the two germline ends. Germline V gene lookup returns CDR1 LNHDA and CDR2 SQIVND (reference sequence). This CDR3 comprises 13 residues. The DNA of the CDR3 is TGTGCCAGTAGTTCCGAGGTGTACAATGAGCAGTTCTTC. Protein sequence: CASSSEVYNEQFF. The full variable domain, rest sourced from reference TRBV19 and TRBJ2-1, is DGGITQSPKYLFRKEGQNVTLSCEQNLNHDAMYWYRQDPGQGLRLIYYSQIVNDFQKGDIAEGYSVSREKKESFPLTVTSAQKNPTAFYLCASSSEVYNEQFFGPGTRLTVL.

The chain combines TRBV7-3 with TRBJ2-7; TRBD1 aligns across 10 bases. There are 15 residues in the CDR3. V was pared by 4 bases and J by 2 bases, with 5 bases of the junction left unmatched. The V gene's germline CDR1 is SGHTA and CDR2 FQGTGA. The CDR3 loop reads CASSYTGTGAYEQYF. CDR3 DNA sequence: TGTGCCAGCAGCTATACCGGGACAGGGGCCTACGAGCAGTACTTC.

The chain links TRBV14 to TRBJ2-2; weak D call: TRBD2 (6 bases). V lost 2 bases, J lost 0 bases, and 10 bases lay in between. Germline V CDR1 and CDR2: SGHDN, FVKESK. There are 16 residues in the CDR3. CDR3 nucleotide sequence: TGTGCCAGCAGCCAAATGTGGGGGGCGAACACCGGGGAGCTGTTTTTT. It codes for CASSQMWGANTGELFF.

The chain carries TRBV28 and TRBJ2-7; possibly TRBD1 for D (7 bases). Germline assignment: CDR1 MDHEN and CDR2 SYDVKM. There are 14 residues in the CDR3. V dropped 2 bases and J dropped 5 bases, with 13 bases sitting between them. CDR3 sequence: CASSLGGGWNEQYF. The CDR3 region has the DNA TGTGCCAGCAGTTTAGGAGGGGGCTGGAACGAGCAGTACTTC.

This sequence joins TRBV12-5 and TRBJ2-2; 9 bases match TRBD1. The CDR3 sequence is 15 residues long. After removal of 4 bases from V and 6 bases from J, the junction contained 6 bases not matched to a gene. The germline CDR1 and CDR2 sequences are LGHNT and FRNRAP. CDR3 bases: TGTGCTAGTGGTTCGGGACAGGGTGGGGCCGGGGAGCTGTTTTTT. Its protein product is CASGSGQGGAGELFF. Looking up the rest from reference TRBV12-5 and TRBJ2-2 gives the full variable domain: DARVTQTPRHKVTEMGQEVTMRCQPILGHNTVFWYRQTMMQGLELLAYFRNRAPLDDSGMPKDRFSAEMPDATLATLKIQPSEPRDSAVYFCASGSGQGGAGELFFGEGSRLTVL.

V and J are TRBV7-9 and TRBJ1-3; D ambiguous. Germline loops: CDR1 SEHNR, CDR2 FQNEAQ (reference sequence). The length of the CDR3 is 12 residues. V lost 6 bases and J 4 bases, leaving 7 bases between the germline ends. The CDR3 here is CASSLEGNTIYF. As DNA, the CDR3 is TGTGCCAGCAGTCTTGAGGGAAACACCATATATTTT.

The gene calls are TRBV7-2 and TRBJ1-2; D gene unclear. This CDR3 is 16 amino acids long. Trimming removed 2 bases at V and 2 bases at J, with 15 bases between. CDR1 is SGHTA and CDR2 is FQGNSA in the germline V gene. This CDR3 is CASSLLAGNRNYGYTF. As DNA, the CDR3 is TGTGCCAGCAGCTTACTAGCCGGGAACAGAAACTATGGCTACACCTTC. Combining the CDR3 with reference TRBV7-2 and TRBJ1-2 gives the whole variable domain GAGVSQSPSNKVTEKGKDVELRCDPISGHTALYWYRQSLGQGLEFLIYFQGNSAPDKSGLPSDRFSAERTGGSVSTLTIQRTQQEDSAVYLCASSLLAGNRNYGYTFGSGTRLTVV.

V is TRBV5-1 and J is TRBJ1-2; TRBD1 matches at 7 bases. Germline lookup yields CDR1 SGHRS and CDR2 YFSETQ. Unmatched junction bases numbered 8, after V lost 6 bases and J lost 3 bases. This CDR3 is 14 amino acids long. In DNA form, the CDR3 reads TGCGCCAGCAACCCGGACAGGTTGGACTATGGCTACACCTTC. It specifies CASNPDRLDYGYTF.

The CDR3 DNA follows: TGTGCCAGCAGTTACTTAAGACTGGGACTAGCGGACTCCTACGAGCAGTACTTC. Its protein is CASSYLRLGLADSYEQYF. This chain uses TRBV27 with TRBJ2-7; 11 bases are shared with TRBD2. The CDR3 has 18 amino acids. V lost 4 bases, J lost 0 bases, and 11 bases stayed unmatched. CDR1 and CDR2 from the germline V gene are MNHEY and SMNVEV (reference sequence).